A selection of T cell receptor beta chains follows, all from one sample in a study of blood T cell repertoires in COVID-19. The repertoire was sequenced with immunoSEQ multiplex PCR; TCRdb's copy has only in-frame clones and lacks some. The data show 85,000 to 120,000 clones, just under 95% seen once. Sample: peripheral blood. All receptors come from a woman aged 50 to 60 with COVID-19, enrolled during active disease. The CDR3 runs from the conserved cysteine through the conserved F or W. D genes are given only for firm matches. The size field is filled for only some rows; it gives once, few, many or a size class.

V: TRBV11-2; J: TRBJ1-4; D: TRBD1; size: NA; CDR3: CASSLGQGADEKLFF; DNA: TGTGCCAGCAGCTTAGGGCAGGGGGCTGATGAAAAACTGTTTTTT
V: TRBV19; J: TRBJ2-1; D: TRBD2; size: once; CDR3: CASSVTSGHYNEQFF; DNA: TGTGCCAGTAGTGTGACTAGCGGACACTATAATGAGCAGTTCTTC
V: TRBV19; J: TRBJ1-5; D: NA; size: NA; CDR3: CASRAGYQPQHF; DNA: TGTGCCAGTAGAGCAGGGTATCAGCCCCAGCATTTT
V: TRBV7-8; J: TRBJ2-4; D: NA; size: NA; CDR3: CASSLVPLGVAKNIQYF; DNA: TGTGCCAGCAGCTTAGTTCCTTTAGGGGTAGCCAAAAACATTCAGTACTTC
V: TRBV6-2/TRBV6-3; J: TRBJ2-7; D: NA; size: NA; CDR3: CASSFAGWRYEQYF; DNA: TGTGCCAGCAGTTTTGCGGGCTGGCGGTACGAGCAGTACTTC
V: TRBV28; J: TRBJ1-2; D: TRBD1; size: NA; CDR3: CASSLSGTGGYGYTF; DNA: TGTGCCAGCAGTTTGTCCGGGACAGGGGGCTATGGCTACACCTTC
V: TRBV28; J: TRBJ1-2; D: NA; size: NA; CDR3: CASSLGGGSYGYTF; DNA: TGTGCCAGCAGTTTAGGAGGTGGCTCGTATGGCTACACCTTC
V: TRBV19; J: TRBJ1-3; D: NA; size: NA; CDR3: CASSSRRGPGSSGNTIYF; DNA: TGTGCCAGTAGTTCCCGCCGAGGACCCGGGAGCTCTGGAAACACCATATATTTT
V: TRBV24-1; J: TRBJ2-1; D: TRBD1; size: NA; CDR3: CATLGTGDNEQFF; DNA: TGTGCCACCCTCGGGACAGGGGACAATGAGCAGTTCTTC
V: TRBV14; J: TRBJ1-2; D: NA; size: NA; CDR3: CASSQDLFYGYTF; DNA: TGTGCCAGCAGCCAAGACCTCTTCTATGGCTACACCTTC
V: TRBV5-5; J: TRBJ2-1; D: TRBD2; size: NA; CDR3: CASSRSGGASSEQFF; DNA: TGTGCCAGCAGCCGGAGCGGGGGGGCATCGAGTGAGCAGTTCTTC
V: TRBV15; J: TRBJ1-2; D: NA; size: NA; CDR3: CATSRAYRDYGYTF; DNA: TGTGCCACCAGCAGAGCCTACAGGGATTATGGCTACACCTTC
V: TRBV5-5; J: TRBJ1-2; D: NA; size: NA; CDR3: CASSAQGKVNYGYTF; DNA: TGTGCCAGCAGCGCACAGGGAAAAGTCAACTATGGCTACACCTTC
V: TRBV2; J: TRBJ2-1; D: TRBD1; size: NA; CDR3: CASRAGGSYNEQFF; DNA: TGTGCCAGCAGAGCAGGGGGTTCCTACAATGAGCAGTTCTTC
V: TRBV30; J: TRBJ1-5; D: NA; size: few; CDR3: CAWSVGGGQPQHF; DNA: TGTGCCTGGAGTGTTGGCGGAGGTCAGCCCCAGCATTTT
V: TRBV5-6; J: TRBJ2-1; D: TRBD1; size: NA; CDR3: CASSPPTGIAYNEQFF; DNA: TGTGCCAGCAGCCCCCCGACAGGGATCGCCTACAATGAGCAGTTCTTC
V: TRBV28; J: TRBJ2-2; D: TRBD2; size: NA; CDR3: CASGAGGPNTGELFF; DNA: TGTGCCAGCGGAGCGGGGGGTCCGAACACCGGGGAGCTGTTTTTT
V: TRBV27; J: TRBJ2-1; D: TRBD1; size: NA; CDR3: CASSLSFRGHEQFF; DNA: TGTGCCAGCAGCCTCAGTTTCAGGGGGCATGAGCAGTTCTTC
V: TRBV2; J: TRBJ1-5; D: NA; size: NA; CDR3: CASRRQINQPQHF; DNA: TGTGCCAGCAGGAGACAGATTAATCAGCCCCAGCATTTT
V: TRBV7-8; J: TRBJ2-5; D: NA; size: NA; CDR3: CASSLRQTQETQYF; DNA: TGTGCCAGCAGCTTAAGACAGACTCAAGAGACCCAGTACTTC
V: TRBV7-9; J: TRBJ2-1; D: TRBD2; size: NA; CDR3: CASSRPSGGYNEQFF; DNA: TGTGCCAGCAGCCGACCCTCGGGGGGATACAATGAGCAGTTCTTC
V: TRBV24-1; J: TRBJ2-1; D: TRBD1; size: NA; CDR3: CATRETGASYNEQFF; DNA: TGTGCCACCAGGGAGACAGGGGCGTCCTACAATGAGCAGTTCTTC
V: TRBV19; J: TRBJ2-1; D: NA; size: NA; CDR3: CASSLSGAHYYNEQFF; DNA: TGTGCCAGTAGCCTCTCAGGGGCCCACTACTACAATGAGCAGTTCTTC
V: TRBV19; J: TRBJ1-6; D: NA; size: once; CDR3: CASSRGTNSPLHF; DNA: TGTGCCAGTAGCCGGGGGACCAATTCACCCCTCCACTTT
V: TRBV11-3; J: TRBJ2-7; D: TRBD1; size: NA; CDR3: CASSLDGSWDSWAYEQYF; DNA: TGTGCCAGCAGCTTAGATGGATCTTGGGACAGTTGGGCCTACGAGCAGTACTTC
V: TRBV12-3/TRBV12-4; J: TRBJ1-2; D: NA; size: NA; CDR3: CASSVTAVGGYTF; DNA: TGTGCCAGCAGTGTTACAGCGGTGGGCGGCTACACCTTC
V: TRBV6-1; J: TRBJ1-1; D: NA; size: NA; CDR3: CASSEAGLSLRAFF; DNA: TGTGCCAGCAGTGAAGCGGGGCTTTCTTTGCGTGCTTTCTTT
V: TRBV20-1; J: TRBJ2-7; D: TRBD1; size: NA; CDR3: CSASMRTGGPYEQYF; DNA: TGCAGTGCTAGTATGCGGACAGGGGGCCCCTACGAGCAGTACTTC
V: TRBV2; J: TRBJ2-7; D: NA; size: NA; CDR3: CASRAPAGDYEQYF; DNA: TGTGCCAGCAGGGCCCCGGCAGGGGACTACGAGCAGTACTTC
V: TRBV10-1; J: TRBJ2-7; D: NA; size: NA; CDR3: CASSEYHGGSYEQYF; DNA: TGCGCCAGCAGTGAGTATCACGGGGGTTCCTACGAGCAGTACTTC
V: TRBV19; J: TRBJ1-4; D: NA; size: once; CDR3: CASSTRQTTENEKLFF; DNA: TGTGCCAGTAGTACCCGCCAGACAACAGAAAATGAAAAACTGTTTTTT
V: TRBV18; J: TRBJ1-1; D: NA; size: few; CDR3: CASSPPGRNTEAFF; DNA: TGTGCCAGCTCACCACCTGGGAGGAACACTGAAGCTTTCTTT
V: TRBV28; J: TRBJ1-4; D: TRBD1; size: NA; CDR3: CASSTSGQGRPNEKLFF; DNA: TGTGCCAGCAGTACCTCGGGACAGGGTCGGCCTAATGAAAAACTGTTTTTT
V: TRBV18; J: TRBJ1-3; D: TRBD1; size: few; CDR3: CASSLRTGKTGNTIYF; DNA: TGTGCCAGCTCACTCCGGACAGGGAAGACTGGAAACACCATATATTTT
V: TRBV21-1; J: TRBJ2-1; D: NA; size: NA; CDR3: CASSPAGNEQFF; DNA: TGTGCCAGCAGCCCCGCAGGCAATGAGCAGTTCTTC
V: TRBV5-6; J: TRBJ2-1; D: NA; size: NA; CDR3: CASTPQGHNEQFF; DNA: TGTGCCAGCACTCCACAGGGCCACAATGAGCAGTTCTTC
V: TRBV3-1/TRBV3-2; J: TRBJ1-5; D: NA; size: once; CDR3: CASSQVTGSQPQHF; DNA: TGTGCCAGCAGCCAAGTAACAGGGAGTCAGCCCCAGCATTTT
V: TRBV20-1; J: TRBJ2-1; D: TRBD1; size: NA; CDR3: CSASSDRGEGSYNEQFF; DNA: TGCAGTGCTAGTTCCGACAGGGGAGAAGGTTCCTACAATGAGCAGTTCTTC
V: TRBV5-1; J: TRBJ1-1; D: TRBD1; size: NA; CDR3: CASSFGQGATEAFF; DNA: TGCGCCAGCAGCTTTGGGCAGGGGGCTACTGAAGCTTTCTTT
V: TRBV14; J: TRBJ1-4; D: TRBD1; size: few; CDR3: CASSLRTGGLVNEKLFF; DNA: TGTGCCAGCAGCCTTCGGACAGGGGGGTTAGTGAATGAAAAACTGTTTTTT
V: TRBV9; J: TRBJ1-5; D: NA; size: NA; CDR3: CASSVGGGNQPQHF; DNA: TGTGCCAGCAGCGTAGGCGGGGGCAATCAGCCCCAGCATTTT
V: TRBV19; J: TRBJ2-7; D: TRBD1; size: once; CDR3: CASSKGTGGVGISYEQYF; DNA: TGTGCCAGTAGTAAGGGGACAGGGGGCGTCGGGATCTCCTACGAGCAGTACTTC
V: TRBV24-1; J: TRBJ1-3; D: NA; size: NA; CDR3: CATSDEGWGRKGLYPQYVLNTIYF; DNA: TGTGCCACCAGTGATGAAGGGTGGGGGAGGAAGGGGTTGTACCCTCAATACGTACTAAACACCATATATTTT
V: TRBV27; J: TRBJ2-3; D: NA; size: NA; CDR3: CASSFSGGFSTDTQYF; DNA: TGTGCCAGCAGTTTTAGTGGGGGGTTTTCCACAGATACGCAGTATTTT
V: TRBV19; J: TRBJ1-2; D: TRBD1; size: NA; CDR3: CASSVPRTGTEGYTF; DNA: TGTGCCAGTAGTGTCCCCCGGACAGGGACTGAGGGCTACACCTTC
V: TRBV30; J: TRBJ2-2; D: TRBD1; size: NA; CDR3: CAWRGTGGPGELFF; DNA: TGTGCCTGGAGGGGGACAGGGGGCCCCGGGGAGCTGTTTTTT
V: TRBV10-3; J: TRBJ2-3; D: NA; size: NA; CDR3: CAISESGNSGVTQYF; DNA: TGTGCCATCAGTGAGTCGGGGAACTCGGGGGTTACGCAGTATTTT
V: TRBV28; J: TRBJ1-2; D: TRBD1; size: few; CDR3: CASRGTGWDYGYTF; DNA: TGTGCCAGCAGGGGGACAGGGTGGGACTATGGCTACACCTTC
V: TRBV11-2; J: TRBJ1-6; D: NA; size: NA; CDR3: CASTGGIDLPGSPLHF; DNA: TGTGCCAGCACCGGGGGAATAGACTTACCCGGTTCACCCCTCCACTTT
V: TRBV4-1; J: TRBJ2-2; D: TRBD1; size: NA; CDR3: CASSHTPGQGYTGELFF; DNA: TGCGCCAGCAGCCATACACCGGGACAGGGGTACACCGGGGAGCTGTTTTTT
V: TRBV19; J: TRBJ2-1; D: NA; size: NA; CDR3: CASRGALRDEQFF; DNA: TGTGCCAGTAGGGGGGCGTTGAGGGATGAGCAGTTCTTC
V: TRBV30; J: TRBJ1-3; D: NA; size: NA; CDR3: CAWSGGRLFSSGNTIYF; DNA: TGTGCCTGGAGTGGTGGTCGCCTTTTCAGCTCTGGAAACACCATATATTTT
V: TRBV19; J: TRBJ1-1; D: NA; size: NA; CDR3: CASLSTGVNTEAFF; DNA: TGTGCCAGTTTGTCGACAGGAGTAAACACTGAAGCTTTCTTT
V: TRBV4-2; J: TRBJ1-2; D: TRBD1; size: NA; CDR3: CASSQVGDRGHHYGYTF; DNA: TGTGCCAGCAGCCAAGTAGGGGACAGGGGGCATCACTATGGCTACACCTTC
V: TRBV29-1; J: TRBJ1-2; D: TRBD1; size: few; CDR3: CSVPLGGTGAINYGYTF; DNA: TGCAGCGTTCCCCTCGGAGGGACAGGGGCAATTAACTATGGCTACACCTTC